The entry below gives a single T cell receptor (beta chain) sequence along with its context. The sample belongs to a study of cytomegalovirus exposure and HLA in healthy donors. PCR primers comprised 60 Vbeta and 13 Jbeta primers. The repertoire was sequenced with immunoSEQ multiplex PCR; TCRdb's copy has only in-frame clones and lacks some. The data contain some 110,000 clones, 76% of them seen just once; the ten biggest clones take up 7% to 10%. Unmatched junction bases numbered 10, after V lost 3 bases and J lost 6 bases. This CDR3 has 15 amino acids. Germline CDR1 is KGHSH and CDR2 is LQKENI. The genes are TRBV18 and TRBJ1-2; 7 bases map to TRBD1. The source of this sequence is a man aged 35 to 55 in good health and CMV-seropositive. The specimen was PBMCs. CDR3 amino acids: CASSPAPGGGHGYTF. In nucleotides, the CDR3 is TGTGCCAGCTCACCCGCGCCAGGGGGAGGACATGGCTACACCTTC.